The 20 T cell receptor beta chains in this list originate from one sample, sequenced in a study of cytomegalovirus exposure and HLA in healthy donors. Some clones are missing from TCRdb's copy, which holds only in-frame ones; the method was immunoSEQ multiplex PCR. The sample consists of 150,000 to 180,000 clones, less than 90% of them appearing once. Source material: PBMCs. These receptors were taken from a man aged 18 to 35 in good health and CMV-seropositive.

The chain combines TRBV30 with TRBJ2-2; no reliable D call. The ends were cut back, 4 bases at V and 6 bases at J, with 6 bases in the middle. The CDR3 length is 11 residues. The V gene's germline CDR1 is GTSNPN and CDR2 SVGIG (reference sequence). The CDR3 sequence is CAWTRAGELFF. The DNA of the CDR3 is TGTGCCTGGACTAGAGCCGGGGAGCTGTTTTTT.

V usage is TRBV6-5 and J usage is TRBJ2-2, with D possibly TRBD2 on 6 matching bases. V was trimmed by 10 bases and J by 1 base, leaving 16 bases between them. The germline CDR1 and CDR2 sequences are MNHEY and SVGAGI. The CDR3 contains 15 residues. CDR3 in DNA: TGTGCCACCAACGGAGGGATAGGGAACACCGGGGAGCTGTTTTTT. Translating it yields CATNGGIGNTGELFF.

V gene TRBV27 combines with J gene TRBJ2-4; 9 bases map to TRBD1. The CDR3 totals 15 residues. CDR1 is MNHEY, CDR2 SMNVEV, per germline (reference sequence). J was trimmed by 7 bases and V by 5 bases; bases with no gene match: 9. The CDR3 nucleotides are TGTGCCAGCAGTACCCGCGACAGGGGGTTGAACATTCAGTACTTC. Its protein product is CASSTRDRGLNIQYF.

The chain recombines TRBV4-2 with TRBJ2-7; 9 bases agree with TRBD2. The V gene's germline CDR1 is LGHNA and CDR2 YNFKEQ. The CDR3 covers 18 residues. V was clipped by 0 bases and J by 2 bases; unmatched bases: 11. CDR3 DNA sequence: TGTGCCAGCAGCCAAGAATTGGTTGCGGGAGGGCTTACCTACGAGCAGTACTTC. Its translation: CASSQELVAGGLTYEQYF.

This clone was detected once. This sequence joins TRBV5-6 and TRBJ2-2, with 7 nucleotides matching TRBD1. The CDR3 length is 18 residues. CDR1 and CDR2 from the germline V gene are SGHDT and YYEEEE. Trimming at V came to 4 bases and at J to 5 bases, leaving 17 bases not matched to a gene. The CDR3 spells CASSPRDSQYFGTGELFF. As DNA, the CDR3 is TGTGCCAGCAGCCCTCGGGACAGTCAGTATTTCGGGACCGGGGAGCTGTTTTTT.

The V gene is TRBV6-5, the J gene TRBJ1-1; no clear D gene. CDR1 is MNHEY and CDR2 is SVGAGI in the germline V gene. V lost 3 bases and J lost 0, with 11 bases in between. The CDR3 totals 15 residues. The CDR3 nucleotides are TGTGCCAGCAGTTATACTGACACCATGAACACTGAAGCTTTCTTT. Translation: CASSYTDTMNTEAFF.

This chain links TRBV29-1 with TRBJ2-1; the match to TRBD1 covers 10 bases. The CDR3 contains 17 residues. V shed 1 base, J shed 4 bases, and the junction held 10 bases outside the gene matches. Germline CDR1 SQVTM, CDR2 ANQGSEA. Here the CDR3 reads CSVEAGTGERSYNEQFF. Here the CDR3 DNA reads TGCAGCGTTGAAGCCGGGACAGGGGAGCGGAGTTACAATGAGCAGTTCTTC.

The rearrangement links TRBV18 to TRBJ2-7; 10 bases match TRBD2. J was trimmed by 0 bases and V by 2 bases; bases with no gene match: 4. CDR1 is KGHSH, CDR2 LQKENI, per germline. CDR3 length: 16 residues. CDR3 region: CASSPWTSGYSYEQYF. The CDR3 nucleotides are TGTGCCAGCTCACCATGGACTAGCGGTTACTCCTACGAGCAGTACTTC.

This sequence joins TRBV6-5 and TRBJ1-1; TRBD1 aligns across 7 bases. V lost 7 bases, J lost 1 base, and 3 bases stayed unmatched. The CDR3 sequence is 13 residues long. Per germline, CDR1 MNHEY and CDR2 SVGAGI. The CDR3 loop is CASTGTANTEAFF. The CDR3 DNA reads as TGTGCCAGCACCGGGACAGCGAACACTGAAGCTTTCTTT.

The V and J genes are TRBV19 and TRBJ2-5; 7 positions agree with TRBD2. Germline CDR1 LNHDA, CDR2 SQIVND (reference sequence). This CDR3 spans 16 amino acids. J was trimmed by 0 bases and V by 3 bases; bases with no gene match: 7. This chain's CDR3 is CASSIQAGTYQETQYF. As DNA, the CDR3 is TGTGCCAGTAGTATTCAAGCGGGGACGTACCAAGAGACCCAGTACTTC.

The V and J genes are TRBV6-1 and TRBJ1-2; 9 bases line up with TRBD1. CDR3 size: 17 residues. Germline V CDR1 and CDR2: MNHNS, SASEGT. J lost 8 bases, V lost 4 bases, and 17 bases had no gene match. Written as DNA, the CDR3 is TGTGCCAGCAGTGTAATGGGAGGGACAGGGACCAAAGCAGGCTACACCTTC. Translating it yields CASSVMGGTGTKAGYTF.

The chain is built from TRBV4-3 and TRBJ2-1; D possibly corresponds to TRBD1 (5 bases). The CDR3 extends over 15 amino acids. V was trimmed by 1 base and J by 2 bases, leaving 9 bases between them. Germline V gene data show CDR1 as LGHNA and CDR2 as YSLEER. CDR3 nucleotides: TGCGCCAGCAGCCAAGCTCAGGGTGCCTACAATGAGCAGTTCTTC. Residues: CASSQAQGAYNEQFF.

The rearrangement joins TRBV11-3 to TRBJ2-5; 7 bases are shared with TRBD1. The CDR3 is made up of 14 amino acids. Trimming removed 3 bases from V and 7 bases from J; junction bases left unmatched: 8. Germline V gene data show CDR1 as SGHNT and CDR2 as YENEEA. CDR3 in amino acids: CASSFQDRAGTQYF. CDR3 nucleotide sequence: TGTGCCAGCAGCTTTCAAGACAGGGCGGGGACCCAGTACTTC.

This chain links TRBV4-2 with TRBJ2-1; D is perhaps TRBD2 (7 bases). CDR1 is LGHNA, CDR2 YNFKEQ, per germline. The CDR3 is made up of 18 amino acids. Deletions cut 1 base from V and 6 bases from J, with 22 bases between. The chain's CDR3 is CASSQGVAAGARSNEQFF. The CDR3, as DNA: TGTGCCAGCAGCCAAGGGGTGGCGGCGGGGGCCAGGTCCAATGAGCAGTTCTTC.

V and J are TRBV27 and TRBJ2-5; no clear D gene. Germline values: CDR1 MNHEY, CDR2 SMNVEV (reference sequence). The CDR3 runs 14 residues. The germline V and J ends were trimmed by 0 bases and 5 bases, with 10 bases remaining between them. This CDR3 is CASSLSLPVETQYF. In DNA form, the CDR3 reads TGTGCCAGCAGTTTATCCCTGCCGGTGGAGACCCAGTACTTC.

The chain couples TRBV28 to TRBJ1-2, with 7 bases that match TRBD1. Losses at the gene ends were 6 bases for V and 10 bases for J; bases not matched to a gene: 11. The CDR3 has 13 amino acids. CDR1 and CDR2 from the germline V gene are MDHEN and SYDVKM. As DNA, the CDR3 is TGTGCCAGCAGACGGACAGGCGGAACTTACTACACCTTC. Protein product: CASRRTGGTYYTF.

The chain is built from TRBV7-2 and TRBJ2-7; 7 bases fit TRBD1. The V segment lost 1 base and the J segment 5 bases; nucleotides outside the gene matches: 8. This CDR3 is built from 15 residues. Germline CDR1 reads SGHTA; CDR2 reads FQGNSA. Here the CDR3 reads CASSLEGAQTDEQYF. The CDR3 DNA reads TGTGCCAGCAGCTTAGAGGGGGCTCAGACGGACGAGCAGTACTTC. Full variable domain (outside the CDR3, taken from reference TRBV7-2 and TRBJ2-7): GAGVSQSPSNKVTEKGKDVELRCDPISGHTALYWYRQSLGQGLEFLIYFQGNSAPDKSGLPSDRFSAERTGGSVSTLTIQRTQQEDSAVYLCASSLEGAQTDEQYFGPGTRLTVT.

V usage is TRBV27 and J usage is TRBJ1-1; 8 bases are shared with TRBD1. The CDR3 sequence is 13 residues long. From germline, CDR1 is MNHEY and CDR2 SMNVEV (reference sequence). V dropped 7 bases and J dropped 8; count of bases not matched to a gene: 9. DNA for the CDR3: TGTGCCAGCAATCGAGGACAGGGTGGCGAAGCTTTCTTT. This encodes CASNRGQGGEAFF.

The gene calls are TRBV5-1 and TRBJ2-7, with D unresolved. Trimming took off 3 bases at V and 0 bases at J, with 4 bases between the two ends. This CDR3 is 12 amino acids long. Germline-derived CDR1 and CDR2 are SGHRS and YFSETQ. The CDR3 reads CASSWASYEQYF. The CDR3 nucleotides are TGCGCCAGCAGCTGGGCCTCCTACGAGCAGTACTTC.

The J gene is TRBJ2-3, the V gene TRBV5-1; no firm D call. V was trimmed by 0 bases and J by 6 bases, leaving 5 bases between them. Germline loops: CDR1 SGHRS, CDR2 YFSETQ. This CDR3 spans 12 amino acids. The CDR3 DNA is TGCGCCAGCAGCTTGGAGCTTGATACGCAGTATTTT. It encodes CASSLELDTQYF.